This T cell receptor (beta chain) was found in a study of blood T cell repertoires in COVID-19. Whole-study context: COVID-19 samples from acute and convalescent phases originated in the United States, Italy and Spain.

Assay: immunoSEQ multiplex PCR; the TCRdb copy retains only in-frame clones and omits some. The table lists fewer than 450,000 clones, approximately 89% of them singletons. The V gene's germline CDR1 is MDHEN and CDR2 SYDVKM. Trimming removed 6 bases from V and 2 bases from J, with 10 bases in between. The length of the CDR3 is 13 residues. The sample comprised peripheral blood. The origin of this receptor is a woman aged 45-60 years with COVID-19, enrolled during active disease. V and J are TRBV28 and TRBJ1-2; unclear D gene. The CDR3 sequence: CASSRGVNYGYTF. The CDR3 nucleotides are TGTGCCAGCAGCCGGGGTGTAAACTATGGCTACACCTTC.